A single sample gave rise to the 20 T cell receptor beta chains below, sequenced in a study of blood T cell repertoires in COVID-19. TCRdb keeps only in-frame clones here, not all; method: immunoSEQ multiplex PCR. Among roughly 200,000 clones, 70% to 90% were seen once, and the ten largest hold roughly 21%. Sequenced material: peripheral blood. Every receptor here comes from a man aged 55 to 70 with active or convalescent COVID-19.

The gene calls are TRBV15 and TRBJ2-3; 9 bases agree with TRBD1. There are 16 residues in the CDR3. Per germline, CDR1 LNHNV and CDR2 YYDKDF (reference sequence). The ends lost 5 bases at V and 3 bases at J; junction bases unmatched: 9. CDR3 loop: CATSPRGQGRTDTQYF. DNA for the CDR3: TGTGCCACCAGCCCACGCGGACAGGGGCGTACAGATACGCAGTATTTT.

The chain employs TRBV29-1 and TRBJ2-3; 10 positions agree with TRBD2. The germline CDR1 and CDR2 sequences are SQVTM and ANQGSEA. The CDR3 covers 14 residues. With V trimmed by 2 bases and J by 5 bases, 4 bases remained unmatched. CDR3 nucleotides: TGCAGCGTTGAAAGAGCTAGCGGGGGAGATACGCAGTATTTT. Its protein product is CSVERASGGDTQYF.

V is TRBV14 and J is TRBJ2-7, with TRBD2 matching over 8 bases. The CDR3 length is 17 residues. CDR1 and CDR2 from the germline V gene are SGHDN and FVKESK. The junction had 14 bases not matched to a gene; V was cut back by 3 bases and J by 4 bases. The CDR3 spells CASSHSSSGGRRYEQYF. The CDR3 bases are TGTGCCAGCAGCCATTCTTCGTCGGGAGGGCGGCGATACGAGCAGTACTTC.

This chain joins TRBV11-2 and TRBJ2-1, with 8 nucleotides matching TRBD2. Trimming took 1 base from V and 4 from J; bases not matched to a gene: 9. The germline CDR1 and CDR2 sequences are SGHAT and FQNNGV. The CDR3 consists of 17 residues. This CDR3 is CASSLGIGGGRYNEQFF. CDR3 coding DNA: TGTGCCAGCAGCTTAGGGATCGGCGGGGGGAGATACAATGAGCAGTTCTTC. Variable domain in full (rest from reference TRBV11-2 and TRBJ2-1): EAGVAQSPRYKIIEKRQSVAFWCNPISGHATLYWYQQILGQGPKLLIQFQNNGVVDDSQLPKDRFSAERLKGVDSTLKIQPAKLEDSAVYLCASSLGIGGGRYNEQFFGPGTRLTVL.

This clone was recorded only once. This chain connects TRBV4-1 to TRBJ2-1, with 13 bases matching TRBD2. The CDR3 consists of 17 residues. V was pared by 2 bases and J by 2 bases, with 3 bases of the junction left unmatched. Per the germline V gene, CDR1 is MGHRA and CDR2 is YSYEKL. The CDR3 reads CASSQFTSGGAYNEQFF. In DNA, the CDR3 is TGCGCCAGCAGCCAATTTACTAGCGGGGGGGCCTACAATGAGCAGTTCTTC.

Only one count was recorded for this clone. This chain links TRBV5-1 with TRBJ1-1, with unresolved D. Trimming took off 0 bases at V and 5 bases at J, with 8 bases between the two ends. The CDR3 has 13 amino acids. The germline gives CDR1 SGHRS, CDR2 YFSETQ. The CDR3 is CASSLGAQTEAFF. The CDR3 DNA follows: TGCGCCAGCAGCTTGGGGGCACAGACTGAAGCTTTCTTT.

This chain uses TRBV6-5 with TRBJ2-7, with TRBD1 matching 8 bases. The J segment lost 1 base and the V segment lost 0 bases, leaving 2 bases of the junction unmatched. Germline CDR1 reads MNHEY; CDR2 reads SVGAGI. There are 15 residues in the CDR3. The CDR3 loop is CASSYSTGASYEQYF. CDR3 DNA: TGTGCCAGCAGTTACTCGACAGGGGCATCCTACGAGCAGTACTTC.

V and J are TRBV7-8 and TRBJ1-5; D possibly corresponds to TRBD1 (6 bases). Germline assignment: CDR1 SGHVS and CDR2 FQNEAQ. Trimming cost V 5 bases and J 6 bases, with 17 bases left between them. The CDR3 spans 15 residues. CDR3 amino acids: CASSLSARGGQPQHF. In DNA form, the CDR3 reads TGTGCCAGCAGCCTCTCGGCAAGGGGGGGTCAGCCCCAGCATTTT.

This chain uses TRBV7-6 with TRBJ1-3; 9 bases match TRBD1. The germline V gene has CDR1 SGHVS and CDR2 FNYEAQ. V lost 1 base, J lost 2 bases, and 0 bases stayed unmatched. The CDR3 consists of 15 residues. CDR3 region: CASSLGTGAGNTIYF. In nucleotides, the CDR3 is TGTGCCAGCAGCTTAGGGACAGGGGCTGGAAACACCATATATTTT. The whole variable domain, remainder taken from reference TRBV7-6 and TRBJ1-3, is GAGVSQSPRYKVTKRGQDVALRCDPISGHVSLYWYRQALGQGPEFLTYFNYEAQQDKSGLPNDRFSAERPEGSISTLTIQRTEQRDSAMYRCASSLGTGAGNTIYFGEGSWLTVV.

The chain is built from TRBV15 and TRBJ2-1, with 8 bases that match TRBD1. The germline V gene encodes CDR1 LNHNV and CDR2 YYDKDF (reference sequence). The V segment lost 1 base and the J segment 6 bases; nucleotides outside the gene matches: 5. CDR3 length equals 15 residues. The CDR3 spells CATSRVTGVFNEQFF. The CDR3 DNA is TGTGCCACCAGCAGAGTGACAGGGGTTTTCAATGAGCAGTTCTTC.

This chain joins TRBV20-1 and TRBJ1-1; 8 bases map to TRBD1. The CDR3 covers 11 residues. Trimming cost V 6 bases and J 11 bases; bases outside gene matches: 8. Germline loops: CDR1 DFQATT, CDR2 SNEGSKA (reference sequence). The chain's CDR3 is CSASDRDKAFF. The CDR3 nucleotides are TGCAGTGCCTCGGACAGGGACAAGGCTTTCTTT.

The rearrangement uses TRBV29-1 and TRBJ2-2; TRBD1 matches 10 bases. This CDR3 contains 14 residues. After removal of 4 bases from V and 4 bases from J, the junction contained 3 bases not matched to a gene. Germline V gene data show CDR1 as SQVTM and CDR2 as ANQGSEA. The CDR3 DNA reads as TGCAGCGTTGGACAGGGGGCGTCCACCGGGGAGCTGTTTTTT. This codes for CSVGQGASTGELFF.

The V call is TRBV5-5, the J call TRBJ2-1; TRBD1 agrees at 9 bases. The CDR3 covers 16 residues. V gave up 4 bases and J gave up 3 bases; unmatched junction bases: 8. The germline CDR1 and CDR2 sequences are SGHKS and YYEKEE (reference sequence). The CDR3 loop is CASSLTGTGYYNEQFF. Written as DNA, the CDR3 is TGTGCCAGCAGCCTGACCGGGACAGGGTACTACAATGAGCAGTTCTTC.

The J gene is TRBJ2-1, the V gene TRBV5-1, with D possibly matching TRBD1 (6 bases). The CDR3 contains 14 residues. The V end was cut by 1 base, the J end by 7 bases, with 12 bases between. The germline V gene has CDR1 SGHRS and CDR2 YFSETQ. The CDR3 nucleotides read TGCGCCAGCAGCTTGTTACAGGGTCTAAATGAGCAGTTCTTC. Protein product: CASSLLQGLNEQFF.

This clone was seen a few times. The rearrangement uses TRBV6-6 and TRBJ1-2; weak D call: TRBD1 (5 bases). The CDR3 is made up of 13 amino acids. Deletions cut 2 bases from V and 9 bases from J, with 13 bases between. Germline-derived CDR1 and CDR2 are MNHNY and SVGAGI (reference sequence). The CDR3 here is CASSYEGRFSYTF. The CDR3 DNA reads TGTGCCAGCAGTTACGAGGGGAGGTTTAGCTACACCTTC.

The chain joins TRBV5-1 to TRBJ1-1; 11 bases fit TRBD1. There are 16 residues in the CDR3. In germline, CDR1 is SGHRS, CDR2 YFSETQ. V shed 4 bases, J shed 1 base, and the junction held 6 bases outside the gene matches. CDR3 amino acids: CASSHGQGAGNTEAFF. The CDR3 DNA is TGCGCCAGCAGCCACGGACAGGGGGCGGGGAACACTGAAGCTTTCTTT.

This sequence joins TRBV23-1 and TRBJ2-1; D may be TRBD2 (5 bases). TRBV23-1 is assigned to the ORF class and has an uncertain function. The CDR3 spans 18 residues. V dropped 3 bases and J dropped 1 base, with 19 bases sitting between them. The CDR3, as DNA: TGCGCCAGCAGTCAGCGGGTGACACGACTTACTTCCTACAATGAGCAGTTCTTC. It yields the protein CASSQRVTRLTSYNEQFF.

The chain uses TRBV2 and TRBJ1-1, with 7 bases fitting TRBD1. The CDR3 is 14 amino acids. Germline CDR1 reads SNHLY; CDR2 reads FYNNEI. The junction had 11 bases not matched to a gene; V was cut back by 0 bases and J by 13 bases. The CDR3 is CASSEATRGAGGFF. DNA for the CDR3: TGTGCCAGCAGTGAAGCTACGAGGGGGGCAGGGGGTTTCTTT.

The rearrangement links TRBV13 to TRBJ2-7, with 12 nucleotides matching TRBD2. The CDR3 covers 17 residues. The germline CDR1 and CDR2 sequences are PRHDT and FYEKMQ (reference sequence). With 5 bases clipped from V and 9 bases from J, the junction kept 17 bases outside the gene matches. Written as DNA, the CDR3 is TGTGCCAGCAGCCCCACGCAGACGACTAGCGGGGGATTGCGGCAGTACTTC. This encodes CASSPTQTTSGGLRQYF.

The genes are TRBV9 and TRBJ1-2; TRBD1 matches at 9 bases. Germline CDR1 is SGDLS and CDR2 is YYNGEE. The V and J ends lost 3 bases and 3 bases, in that order; junction bases with no gene match: 0. The CDR3 covers 13 residues. CDR3 loop: CASSGTGDYGYTF. CDR3 DNA sequence: TGTGCCAGCAGCGGGACAGGGGACTATGGCTACACCTTC. Using reference TRBV9 and TRBJ1-2 for the parts outside the CDR3, the full variable domain is DSGVTQTPKHLITATGQRVTLRCSPRSGDLSVYWYQQSLDQGLQFLIQYYNGEERAKGNILERFSAQQFPDLHSELNLSSLELGDSALYFCASSGTGDYGYTFGSGTRLTVV.